This T cell receptor (beta chain) is from a study of blood T cells in healthy people across ages. Study-level findings and limits: In long-lived donors, naive CD4+ cell counts and diversity exceeded those of aged donors.

This clonotype was detected a few times. Its antigen is not identified. Primed by a sample-barcoded 5' primer and a J-beta primer mix, a second PCR proceeded for 7 to 11 cycles. Every cDNA molecule carried a tag from a template-switch adaptor bearing 12 random nucleotides. Every sample gave at least 2.5 million paired-end reads containing CDR3. TCRdb recomputed calls from the 5' RACE reads with MiXCR, one row per CDR3 protein. The data show roughly 700,000 distinct CDR3 sequences, over 45% seen once. Donors each provided 8 to 10 milliliters of peripheral blood. The CDR3 is made up of 16 amino acids. The ends were cut back, 4 bases at V and 6 bases at J, with 19 bases in the middle. Germline V CDR1 and CDR2: LNHDA, SQIVND (reference sequence).

V usage is TRBV19 and J usage is TRBJ2-1, with D possibly TRBD2 on 5 matching bases. The sequencing sample was made of blood. This sequence was found in a woman aged 55-70 years in good health. In DNA, the CDR3 is TGTGCCAGTAGTACGATGCTAGCAGGCTTTGGCAATGAGCAGTTCTTC. Amino acids: CASSTMLAGFGNEQFF.